These 8 T cell receptor beta chains were all obtained from the same sample, sequenced in a study of shared clonotypes between healthy human individuals. CD45RO-negative CD8 cells positively selected for CCR7 made up the naive population, which excluded terminally differentiated effector memory CD45RA+ cells. Clones were read by immunoSEQ multiplex PCR, and TCRdb kept only the in-frame ones, dropping some. In the table there are about 2 million clones, approximately 94% of which are singletons. Material: naive CD8+ T cells sorted from blood. These receptors were obtained from a man between 18 and 29 years old in good health.

Regarding this clone: Its ends do not fully match the called genes, so a read error is possible. The chain couples TRBV27 to TRBJ1-1, with TRBD1 identical over 8 bases. The CDR3 sequence is 11 residues long. Germline V CDR1 and CDR2: MNHEY, SMNVEV (reference sequence). CDR3 nucleotide sequence: TGTGCCAGCAGTTTGTCAGGGGGCCTCATCTTT. Amino acid sequence: CASSLSGGLIF.

The rearrangement links TRBV7-9 to TRBJ2-3, with TRBD1 matching over 10 bases. The CDR3 runs 16 residues. Germline loops: CDR1 SEHNR, CDR2 FQNEAQ (reference sequence). V lost 5 bases, J lost 2 bases, and 7 bases stayed unmatched. CDR3 nucleotide sequence: TGTGCCAGCAGCCCCGGGACAGGGGAAGACACAGATACGCAGTATTTT. Residues: CASSPGTGEDTDTQYF. The variable domain in full, completed from reference TRBV7-9 and TRBJ2-3, reads DTGVSQNPRHKITKRGQNVTFRCDPISEHNRLYWYRQTLGQGPEFLTYFQNEAQLEKSRLLSDRFSAERPKGSFSTLEIQRTEQGDSAMYLCASSPGTGEDTDTQYFGPGTRLTVL.

This rearrangement joins TRBV15 to TRBJ2-7; possibly TRBD1 or TRBD2 for D (5 bases each). The V gene's germline CDR1 is LNHNV and CDR2 YYDKDF (reference sequence). V was clipped by 3 bases and J by 7 bases, with 13 bases between them. The CDR3 has 13 amino acids. The CDR3 region has the DNA TGTGCCACCAGCAGCGCTCCTGGGGGAGAGCAGTACTTC. Translating gives CATSSAPGGEQYF.

CDR3 nucleotides: TGCAGCGTTGAAGGACAGGGGGCTATAGGCGAGCAGTACTTC. Amino acids: CSVEGQGAIGEQYF. The V gene is TRBV29-1, the J gene TRBJ2-7; TRBD1 matches at 10 bases. V lost 1 base and J lost 6; bases outside the gene matches: 6. CDR3 length equals 14 residues. In germline, CDR1 is SQVTM, CDR2 ANQGSEA.

This sequence joins TRBV25-1 and TRBJ2-2; D unclear. This CDR3 contains 13 residues. Trimming pared 2 bases from V and 2 bases from J, leaving 3 bases between. Germline values: CDR1 MGHDK, CDR2 SYGVNS. In nucleotides, the CDR3 is TGTGCCAGCAGTGAAGCAAACACCGGGGAGCTGTTTTTT. Amino acid sequence: CASSEANTGELFF.

The chain is built from TRBV5-1 and TRBJ2-1, with a possible D match to TRBD1 (6 bases). CDR1 SGHRS and CDR2 YFSETQ come from the germline V gene. This CDR3 has 15 amino acids. Trimming took off 2 bases at V and 6 bases at J, with 15 bases between the two ends. Written as DNA, the CDR3 is TGCGCCAGCAGCTTTCAAGGACAGATTCCCAATGAGCAGTTCTTC. It encodes CASSFQGQIPNEQFF.

J is TRBJ2-7 and V is TRBV5-6; 8 nucleotides line up with TRBD2. The length of the CDR3 is 13 residues. V gave up 4 bases and J gave up 2 bases; unmatched junction bases: 2. Germline V gene sequence: CDR1 SGHDT, CDR2 YYEEEE. The CDR3 DNA sequence: TGTGCCAGCAGCGACGGGAGGGCCTACGAGCAGTACTTC. The encoded protein is CASSDGRAYEQYF. Based on the CDR3 plus reference TRBV5-6 and TRBJ2-7, the full variable domain is DAGVTQSPTHLIKTRGQQVTLRCSPKSGHDTVSWYQQALGQGPQFIFQYYEEEERQRGNFPDRFSGHQFPNYSSELNVNALLLGDSALYLCASSDGRAYEQYFGPGTRLTVT.

This chain uses TRBV6-1 with TRBJ1-2; D not certain. This CDR3 comprises 12 residues. Trimming took 7 bases from V and 7 from J, leaving 13 bases between them. Germline V CDR1 and CDR2: MNHNS, SASEGT. The CDR3 region has the DNA TGTGCCAGCACCGAATCGGCTGGTGGCTACACCTTC. Its translation is CASTESAGGYTF.